This TCR beta chain was documented in a study of identical twins. This clonotype was seen ten or more times. Its cognate antigen is unknown. TCRdb used MiXCR to reprocess the 5' RACE reads, holding one entry per CDR3 protein. This table holds fewer than 650,000 distinct CDR3 sequences, 9.6% found once. Findings of the study overall: Not following the same donors, the study drew its conclusions from cross-sectional statistical analysis. Out-of-frame alpha sequences common to twins were enriched for low generation probability.

The germline gives CDR1 DFQATT, CDR2 SNEGSKA (reference sequence). The CDR3 spans 12 residues. Trimming removed 6 bases from V and 0 bases from J, with 8 bases in between. These same data were also listed under a study on yellow fever vaccine responses in identical twins. Per that study: Twins reportedly showed a vaccine T cell response that seemed partly convergent and partly personalized.

The clonotype originates from a young woman in good health. Material: PBMCs. This sequence joins TRBV20-1 and TRBJ1-2; possible D gene TRBD1, 5 bases. The DNA of the CDR3 is TGCAGTGCGTGGACATCTAACTATGGCTACACCTTC. It specifies CSAWTSNYGYTF.